Presented here are 25 T cell receptor beta chains from one specimen sequenced in a study of beta chain features in type 1 diabetes. Expressed TCRB transcripts were sequenced because the entire RNA isolate underwent reverse transcription. Here immunoSEQ multiplex PCR was the method, and the copy in TCRdb shows in-frame clones only, minus some. Here the sample spans 350,000 or so clones, roughly a fifth being singletons. The sequencing input was naive CD4+ T cells from blood. The source of these receptors is a woman younger than 30 in good health.

There are a few counts of this clone. The chain couples TRBV2 to TRBJ2-5, with a tentative D call TRBD2 (6 bases). The CDR3 extends over 14 amino acids. Germline loops: CDR1 SNHLY, CDR2 FYNNEI. Trimming stripped 5 bases from V and 6 bases from J, with 16 bases between. The CDR3 loop is CASSLDTAGQTQYF. Here the CDR3 DNA reads TGTGCCAGCAGTCTGGACACGGCGGGACAGACCCAGTACTTC.

This clone was seen a few times. The chain joins TRBV10-3 to TRBJ2-7, with 13 nucleotides matching TRBD2. Germline CDR1 and CDR2: ENHRY and SYGVKD. Trimming took 2 bases from V and 5 from J; bases not matched to a gene: 9. The CDR3 loop spans 17 amino acids. The CDR3 sequence: CAISEPSGTSGTHEQYF. CDR3 in DNA: TGTGCCATCAGTGAGCCTTCCGGGACTAGCGGGACCCACGAGCAGTACTTC.

V gene TRBV6-1 combines with J gene TRBJ2-1, with a weak D call TRBD1 (6 bases). The V gene's germline CDR1 is MNHNS and CDR2 SASEGT. The V and J ends lost 3 bases and 7 bases respectively, with 10 bases between them. The CDR3 spans 13 residues. CDR3 DNA: TGTGCCAGCAGTGAGTACAGGGAGAATGAGCAGTTCTTC. The encoded protein is CASSEYRENEQFF.

This clone occurred once. The chain couples TRBV7-6 to TRBJ1-2; no definite D call. V lost 5 bases and J 5 bases, leaving 12 bases between the germline ends. Germline assignment: CDR1 SGHVS and CDR2 FNYEAQ. The CDR3 is 13 amino acids. The CDR3 coding sequence is TGTGCCAGCAGCCTGGGTCCGGGGTATGGCTACACCTTC. Its translation: CASSLGPGYGYTF.

Details on this clone: The junction does not match germline at one end; this may be a read error. V and J are TRBV7-7 and TRBJ2-5; weak D call: TRBD2 (5 bases). Germline CDR1 and CDR2: SSHAT and FNYEAQ (reference sequence). This CDR3 has 13 residues. CDR3 region: CASSGADRGTQYF. The CDR3 nucleotides read TGTGCTAGCAGCGGAGCGGATCGGGGGACCCAGTACTTC.

This clone showed up just a few times. V and J are TRBV28 and TRBJ1-4, with no clear D. The V end lost 4 bases, the J end lost 8 bases, and 8 bases lay between the germline ends. Germline CDR1 MDHEN, CDR2 SYDVKM. The CDR3 runs to 12 residues. The CDR3: CASSSPVEKLFF. CDR3 sequence (DNA): TGTGCCAGCAGTTCTCCCGTCGAAAAACTGTTTTTT.

V usage is TRBV6-5 and J usage is TRBJ2-7; the D is unclear. Germline V gives CDR1 MNHEY, CDR2 SVGAGI. The CDR3 has 12 amino acids. The ends were cut back, 6 bases at V and 3 bases at J, with 9 bases in the middle. The CDR3 reads CASSPLRYEQYF. Here the CDR3 DNA reads TGTGCCAGCAGCCCTCTCCGCTACGAGCAGTACTTC.

This chain uses TRBV25-1 with TRBJ2-1; TRBD1 agrees at 7 bases. Germline CDR1 reads MGHDK; CDR2 reads SYGVNS. V was clipped by 4 bases and J by 9 bases; unmatched bases: 6. CDR3 size: 13 residues. The CDR3 sequence is CASSADRAGEQFF. CDR3 bases: TGTGCCAGCAGTGCAGACAGGGCGGGTGAGCAGTTCTTC.

The table lists this clone with a few counts. The V gene is TRBV20-1, the J gene TRBJ1-1, with D possibly matching TRBD1 (5 bases). The length of the CDR3 is 11 residues. Trimming removed 5 bases at V and 1 base at J, with 5 bases between. Per germline, CDR1 DFQATT and CDR2 SNEGSKA (reference sequence). CDR3 amino acids: CSADRNTEAFF. The CDR3 nucleotides read TGCAGTGCTGACAGGAACACTGAAGCTTTCTTT.

This clone was detected only a few times. Other DNA sequences of this sample code for an identical CDR3. The chain is built from TRBV5-1 and TRBJ2-1; 14 bases map to TRBD2. Per the germline V gene, CDR1 is SGHRS and CDR2 is YFSETQ. CDR3 length: 15 residues. J lost 7 bases, V lost 4 bases, and 4 bases had no gene match. The CDR3 coding sequence is TGCGCCAGCAGCCCCGGGACTAGCGGGAGTAATGAGCAGTTCTTC. Amino acids: CASSPGTSGSNEQFF.

In this sample, this clone turned up a few times. The chain is built from TRBV19 and TRBJ2-6; TRBD1 matches at 7 bases. The CDR3 sequence is 15 residues long. Per the germline V gene, CDR1 is LNHDA and CDR2 is SQIVND (reference sequence). After removal of 6 bases from V and 5 bases from J, the junction contained 7 bases not matched to a gene. The CDR3 nucleotides read TGTGCCAGTAGCCCCCTGACAGGGAGGGCCAACGTCCTGACTTTC. It translates to CASSPLTGRANVLTF.

This clone was detected a few times. V usage is TRBV7-9 and J usage is TRBJ2-5, with no clear D. Germline assignment: CDR1 SEHNR and CDR2 FQNEAQ (reference sequence). The CDR3 is made up of 15 amino acids. V shed 2 bases and J shed 5 bases, with 15 bases lying between them. CDR3 sequence (DNA): TGTGCCAGCAGCTTACTCTCAGGTTATGGCGAGACCCAGTACTTC. Protein product: CASSLLSGYGETQYF.

The V and J genes are TRBV7-2 and TRBJ2-1; 9 bases map to TRBD1. The junction had 9 bases not matched to a gene; V was cut back by 10 bases and J by 2 bases. The CDR3 totals 15 residues. Germline CDR1 and CDR2: SGHTA and FQGNSA. For the CDR3, the DNA is TGTGCCACCTCATTCGACAGGGGGGCCTACAATGAGCAGTTCTTC. Translating gives CATSFDRGAYNEQFF.

This clone was observed a handful of times. V usage is TRBV19 and J usage is TRBJ2-5; the D gene is possibly TRBD2 (5 bases). This CDR3 region has 14 residues. Germline V CDR1 and CDR2: LNHDA, SQIVND (reference sequence). The V end lost 2 bases, the J end lost 5 bases, and 12 bases lay between the germline ends. CDR3 DNA: TGTGCCAGTAGTATACCGGGAAGCGAGGAGACCCAGTACTTC. This translates into CASSIPGSEETQYF.

This chain joins TRBV21-1 and TRBJ1-1; no DNA check was done on the table's D call, TRBD1. TRBV21-1 constitutes a pseudogene. The length of the CDR3 is 14 residues. CDR3 amino acids: CASGNRVSDTEAFF. The CDR3 coding sequence is TGTGCCAGCGGAAACAGGGTTTCGGACACTGAAGCTTTCTTT.

This chain connects TRBV30 to TRBJ2-3; TRBD2 agrees at 13 bases. In germline, CDR1 is GTSNPN, CDR2 SVGIG (reference sequence). The CDR3 is 17 amino acids. V lost 4 bases, J lost 2 bases, and 9 bases stayed unmatched. Here the CDR3 reads CAWIPGLAGAPTDTQYF. The CDR3 nucleotides are TGTGCCTGGATCCCAGGACTAGCGGGGGCCCCCACAGATACGCAGTATTTT.

This clone was detected a few times. The chain couples TRBV7-2 to TRBJ2-5, with 11 bases lining up with TRBD1. The CDR3 sequence is 14 residues long. The junction had 0 bases not matched to a gene; V was cut back by 3 bases and J by 3 bases. Germline V gene sequence: CDR1 SGHTA, CDR2 FQGNSA. The CDR3 DNA follows: TGTGCCAGCAGCTTGGGACAGGGGGAAGAGACCCAGTACTTC. Translation gives CASSLGQGEETQYF. Filled out from reference TRBV7-2 and TRBJ2-5, the complete variable domain reads GAGVSQSPSNKVTEKGKDVELRCDPISGHTALYWYRQSLGQGLEFLIYFQGNSAPDKSGLPSDRFSAERTGGSVSTLTIQRTQQEDSAVYLCASSLGQGEETQYFGPGTRLLVL.

This clone was observed a handful of times. The chain combines TRBV30 with TRBJ2-2; TRBD1 matches at 7 bases. Losses at the gene ends were 4 bases for V and 6 bases for J; bases not matched to a gene: 5. Germline CDR1 reads GTSNPN; CDR2 reads SVGIG (reference sequence). The CDR3 is made up of 13 amino acids. The CDR3 sequence is CAWIPTGAGELFF. CDR3 nucleotide sequence: TGTGCCTGGATTCCTACAGGGGCCGGGGAGCTGTTTTTT.

This clone was found a few times. The chain recombines TRBV30 with TRBJ2-7; the D gene is possibly TRBD1 (5 bases). Trimming removed 0 bases at V and 6 bases at J, with 21 bases between. The CDR3 length is 16 residues. Per the germline V gene, CDR1 is GTSNPN and CDR2 is SVGIG (reference sequence). The CDR3 nucleotides are TGTGCCTGGAGTGTGGGGCCCCGAGGAGTTTCTTCCGAGCAGTACTTC. Protein: CAWSVGPRGVSSEQYF.

V is TRBV7-9 and J is TRBJ1-1, with 9 bases matching TRBD1. Germline CDR1 and CDR2: SEHNR and FQNEAQ (reference sequence). V lost 5 bases and J lost 7; bases outside the gene matches: 8. This CDR3 contains 14 residues. The chain's CDR3 is CASSEYRGRSEAFF. CDR3 nucleotides: TGTGCCAGCAGCGAATACAGGGGGCGCAGTGAAGCTTTCTTT.

This clone was seen a few times. The chain uses TRBV28 and TRBJ2-7; 8 bases match TRBD2. CDR3 length: 16 amino acids. Germline CDR1 and CDR2: MDHEN and SYDVKM. V shed 1 base and J 4 bases; nucleotides not matched to a gene: 9. This chain's CDR3 is CASSLYGTSRMYEQYF. The CDR3 DNA reads as TGTGCCAGCAGTTTATACGGGACTAGTAGGATGTACGAGCAGTACTTC.

A few counts support this clone. This chain connects TRBV7-8 to TRBJ1-5; 7 bases line up with TRBD1. The germline V gene encodes CDR1 SGHVS and CDR2 FQNEAQ. The J segment lost 3 bases and the V segment lost 1 base, leaving 6 bases of the junction unmatched. The CDR3 length is 16 residues. CDR3 loop: CASSLGRDRYNQPQHF. DNA of the CDR3: TGTGCCAGCAGCTTAGGCCGGGACAGATACAATCAGCCCCAGCATTTT.

This chain uses TRBV2 with TRBJ2-1, with TRBD1 matching 8 bases. This CDR3 contains 13 residues. After removal of 7 bases from V and 5 bases from J, the junction contained 4 bases not matched to a gene. The V gene's germline CDR1 is SNHLY and CDR2 FYNNEI. The CDR3 DNA reads as TGTGCCAGCATCCAGGGGGCCCACAATGAGCAGTTCTTC. Its translation: CASIQGAHNEQFF.

J is TRBJ2-1 and V is TRBV5-6; D might be TRBD2 (5 bases). The CDR3 consists of 16 residues. Germline loops: CDR1 SGHDT, CDR2 YYEEEE. The V and J ends lost 0 bases and 8 bases respectively, with 18 bases between them. The CDR3 DNA is TGTGCCAGCAGCTTGGCCGCGATAGAGGGAATCGATGAGCAGTTCTTC. It codes for CASSLAAIEGIDEQFF.

This clone was seen a few times. The J gene is TRBJ2-1, the V gene TRBV5-1; 7 bases map to TRBD2. V dropped 1 base and J dropped 3; count of bases not matched to a gene: 4. From germline, CDR1 is SGHRS and CDR2 YFSETQ. The length of the CDR3 is 15 residues. CDR3 sequence (DNA): TGCGCCAGCAGCTTGAGTCTAGCGGACTACAATGAGCAGTTCTTC. It codes for CASSLSLADYNEQFF. Drawing the rest from reference TRBV5-1 and TRBJ2-1, the complete variable domain is KAGVTQTPRYLIKTRGQQVTLSCSPISGHRSVSWYQQTPGQGLQFLFEYFSETQRNKGNFPGRFSGRQFSNSRSEMNVSTLELGDSALYLCASSLSLADYNEQFFGPGTRLTVL.